One T cell receptor (beta chain) is described in this entry. The antigen is not known. In the original analysis: The study built a papillary thyroid cancer distant-metastasis classifier from CDR3 differences across clinicopathological groups. MiXCR reprocessed the PCR reads for TCRdb. The V and J calls follow TCRdb's processing rather than the paper's. The table shows over 20,000 clones, with roughly a third occurring only once. These data are taken from a study of metastatic and nonmetastatic thyroid tumors. Study-level information: Samples came from malignant and benign thyroid patients, and repertoires were compared across blood and tumor or nodule tissue. Study-wide findings and caveats: Relative to benign nodules, malignant thyroid tumors were reportedly characterized by significantly elevated TCR beta diversity in blood and tumor.

Prior to thyroid surgery, none of the patients had received any treatment. The material sequenced was blood. The clonotype was recovered from a female donor with papillary thyroid cancer or a benign thyroid nodule (not recorded which). Some clones in this sample may be carry-over from other donors' samples.

CDR3 protein: CASSESRNNEQFF. The CDR3 bases are TGTGCCAGCAGTGAATCCAGGAACAATGAGCAGTTCTTC. The chain joins TRBV6-1 to TRBJ2-1; no reliable D call. The germline V and J ends were trimmed by 2 bases and 5 bases, with 7 bases remaining between them. This CDR3 is built from 13 residues. Germline CDR1 reads MNHNS; CDR2 reads SASEGT.